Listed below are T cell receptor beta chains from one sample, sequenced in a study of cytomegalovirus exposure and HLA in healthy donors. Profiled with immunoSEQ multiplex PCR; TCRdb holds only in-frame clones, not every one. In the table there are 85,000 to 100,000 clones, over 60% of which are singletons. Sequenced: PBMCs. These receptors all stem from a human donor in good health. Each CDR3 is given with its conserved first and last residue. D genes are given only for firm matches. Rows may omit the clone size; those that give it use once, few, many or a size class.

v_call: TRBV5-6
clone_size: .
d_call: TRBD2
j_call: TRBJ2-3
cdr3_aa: CASSSPGTTSTDTQYF
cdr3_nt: TGTGCCAGCAGCTCGCCCGGGACTACTAGCACAGATACGCAGTATTTT

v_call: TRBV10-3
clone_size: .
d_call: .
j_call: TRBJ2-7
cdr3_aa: CAISEGVSGYEQYF
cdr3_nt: TGTGCCATCAGTGAGGGGGTCTCGGGATACGAGCAGTACTTC

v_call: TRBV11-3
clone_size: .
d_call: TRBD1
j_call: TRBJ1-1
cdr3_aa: CASSKRGRDTEAFF
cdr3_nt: TGTGCCAGCAGCAAGAGGGGGCGGGACACTGAAGCTTTCTTT

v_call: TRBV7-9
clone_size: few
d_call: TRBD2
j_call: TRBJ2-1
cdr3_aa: CASSLALLAGDSYNEQFF
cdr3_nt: TGTGCCAGCAGCTTAGCGCTTCTAGCGGGGGACTCCTACAATGAGCAGTTCTTC

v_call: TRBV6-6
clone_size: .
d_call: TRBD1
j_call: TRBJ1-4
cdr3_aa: CASSYTGGTEKLFF
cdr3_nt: TGTGCCAGCAGTTACACAGGGGGGACTGAAAAACTGTTTTTT

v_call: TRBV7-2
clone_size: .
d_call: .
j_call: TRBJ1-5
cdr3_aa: CASSSPYQPQHF
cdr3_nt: TGTGCCAGCAGCTCCCCTTATCAGCCCCAGCATTTT

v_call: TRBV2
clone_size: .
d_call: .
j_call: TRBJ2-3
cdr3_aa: CASSPRVAVSTDTQYF
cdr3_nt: TGTGCCAGCAGTCCGAGGGTAGCGGTTAGCACAGATACGCAGTATTTT

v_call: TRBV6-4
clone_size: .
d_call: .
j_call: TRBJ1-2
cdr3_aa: CASSDSVYGYTF
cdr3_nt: TGTGCCAGCAGTGATTCGGTATATGGCTACACCTTC

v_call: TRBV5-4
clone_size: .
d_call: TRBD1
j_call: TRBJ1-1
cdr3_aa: CASSLADRGTEAFF
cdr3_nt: TGTGCCAGCAGCTTGGCAGACAGGGGCACTGAAGCTTTCTTT

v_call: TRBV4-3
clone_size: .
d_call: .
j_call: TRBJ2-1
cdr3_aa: CASSQELLGGEQFF
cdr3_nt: TGCGCCAGCAGCCAGGAGCTTTTGGGAGGAGAGCAGTTCTTC

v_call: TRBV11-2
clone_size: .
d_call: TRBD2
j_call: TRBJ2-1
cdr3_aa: CASSLDQASGRHNEQFF
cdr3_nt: TGTGCCAGCAGCTTAGATCAGGCTAGCGGGCGCCACAATGAGCAGTTCTTC

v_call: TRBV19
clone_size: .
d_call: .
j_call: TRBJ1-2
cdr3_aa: CASSNNRKPNYGYTF
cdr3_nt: TGTGCCAGTAGTAACAACAGGAAGCCTAACTATGGCTACACCTTC

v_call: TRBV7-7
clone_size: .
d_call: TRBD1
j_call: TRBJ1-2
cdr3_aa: CASSPGTGGLGYTF
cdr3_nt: TGTGCCAGCAGCCCCGGAACAGGGGGCCTTGGCTACACCTTC

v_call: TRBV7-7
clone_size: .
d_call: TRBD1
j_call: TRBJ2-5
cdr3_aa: CASSLGDRVLETQYF
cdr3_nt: TGTGCCAGCAGCCTAGGGGACAGGGTGTTGGAGACCCAGTACTTC

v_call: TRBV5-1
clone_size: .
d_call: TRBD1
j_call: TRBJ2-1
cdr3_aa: CASSPDRGAYNEQFF
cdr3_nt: TGCGCCAGCAGCCCGGACAGGGGGGCCTACAATGAGCAGTTCTTC

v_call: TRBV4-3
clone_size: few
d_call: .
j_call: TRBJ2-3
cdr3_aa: CASSQDYQGSVQYF
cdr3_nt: TGCGCCAGCAGCCAAGATTACCAGGGCAGCGTGCAGTATTTT

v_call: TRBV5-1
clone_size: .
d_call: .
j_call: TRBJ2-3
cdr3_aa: CASSLEVEAQYF
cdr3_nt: TGCGCCAGCAGCTTGGAAGTAGAGGCGCAGTATTTT